This is a list of T cell receptor beta chains from one sample in a study of shared clonotypes between healthy human individuals. Sequenced by immunoSEQ multiplex PCR; TCRdb stores in-frame clones only, minus some. The table shows about 680,000 clones, with about 91% occurring only once. The sequenced material came from naive CD8+ T cells sorted from blood. The receptors originated from a young man in good health. Both conserved end residues are part of each CDR3. Each record gives: D gene, V gene, clone size, J gene, CDR3 length, CDR3 protein, CDR3 DNA. A D gene is named only where the DNA matches it firmly. For some rows the clone size is stated as once, few or many, or as a class when expanded; others skip it.

TRBD2,TRBV9,-,TRBJ2-7,17,CASSTHPGTSGSYEQYF,TGTGCCAGCAGCACCCATCCAGGGACTAGCGGGAGCTACGAGCAGTACTTC
TRBD1,TRBV27,once,TRBJ1-4,14,CASSQTGFREKLFF,TGTGCCAGCAGCCAGACAGGGTTTCGCGAAAAACTGTTTTTT
-,TRBV29-1,-,TRBJ1-4,16,CSALIRAGYGGEKLFF,TGCAGCGCCCTCATTCGCGCCGGGTACGGGGGTGAAAAACTGTTTTTT
-,TRBV5-1,-,TRBJ2-1,12,CASSFTYNEQFF,TGCGCCAGCAGCTTTACATACAATGAGCAGTTCTTC
-,TRBV6-1,-,TRBJ2-7,13,CASSQTATYEQYF,TGTGCCAGCAGTCAGACAGCGACCTACGAGCAGTACTTC
-,TRBV9,-,TRBJ2-3,16,CASSQSSAFSTDTQYF,TGTGCCAGCAGCCAATCTAGCGCCTTCAGCACAGATACGCAGTATTTT
TRBD2,TRBV2,-,TRBJ2-7,17,CASSHRTSGRTSYEQYF,TGTGCCAGCAGCCATCGCACTAGCGGGAGGACCTCCTACGAGCAGTACTTC
TRBD2,TRBV5-4,-,TRBJ2-3,16,CASSLSLAGVADTQYF,TGTGCCAGCAGCCTATCGCTAGCGGGAGTGGCGGATACGCAGTATTTT
-,TRBV7-3,-,TRBJ1-1,16,CASSNLAGDLNTEAFF,TGTGCCAGCAGCAACCTGGCGGGGGACCTCAACACTGAAGCTTTCTTT
-,TRBV27,few,TRBJ2-7,15,CASSLMAANSYEQYF,TGTGCCAGCAGTTTAATGGCAGCAAACTCCTACGAGCAGTACTTC
TRBD2,TRBV27,-,TRBJ2-1,19,CASSSLGTSGRGGYNEQFF,TGTGCCAGCAGTTCCCTCGGGACTAGCGGGAGGGGGGGCTACAATGAGCAGTTCTTC
-,TRBV9,-,TRBJ2-7,14,CASSVAAETYEQYF,TGTGCCAGCAGCGTAGCGGCTGAAACCTACGAGCAGTACTTC
TRBD1,TRBV5-4,once,TRBJ1-1,17,CASSFPGQGAGVSEAFF,TGTGCCAGCAGCTTCCCGGGACAGGGGGCCGGGGTATCTGAAGCTTTCTTT
TRBD2,TRBV10-2,-,TRBJ2-3,14,CASRAGTSGDTQYF,TGCGCCAGCAGGGCAGGGACTAGTGGGGATACGCAGTATTTT
-,TRBV15,-,TRBJ2-1,14,CATSRDRAYNEQFF,TGTGCCACCAGCAGAGACAGGGCTTACAATGAGCAGTTCTTC
TRBD1,TRBV2,-,TRBJ1-1,15,CASPQNRGLNTEAFF,TGTGCCAGCCCGCAAAACAGGGGGCTGAACACTGAAGCTTTCTTT
-,TRBV11-2,once,TRBJ1-4,16,CASSLEWGANDEKLFF,TGTGCCAGCAGCCTGGAGTGGGGGGCGAATGATGAAAAACTGTTTTTT
TRBD2,TRBV2,-,TRBJ2-1,15,CASSGGSGSYNEQFF,TGTGCCAGCAGTGGAGGTAGCGGGAGCTACAATGAGCAGTTCTTC
TRBD2,TRBV6-1,-,TRBJ2-7,13,CASNGRPTYEQYF,TGTGCCAGCAACGGGAGGCCCACCTACGAGCAGTACTTC
-,TRBV27,-,TRBJ2-2,14,CASSFSKGAGELFF,TGTGCCAGCAGTTTCTCAAAGGGGGCCGGGGAGCTGTTTTTT
-,TRBV4-3,-,TRBJ2-7,15,CASSQDYRGTYEQYF,TGCGCCAGCAGCCAAGATTATCGGGGTACCTACGAGCAGTACTTC
-,TRBV4-3,-,TRBJ2-7,14,CASSQANDHYEQYF,TGCGCCAGCAGCCAAGCGAACGACCACTACGAGCAGTACTTC